This T cell receptor (beta chain) was profiled in a study of OX40 agonist ivuxolimab in advanced cancers. Germline V gene data show CDR1 as SGHTS and CDR2 as YDEGEE. The CDR3 is 14 amino acids. Trimming removed 7 bases at V and 3 bases at J, with 13 bases between. This clone was seen a single time. Profiling relied on immunoSEQ multiplex PCR, and the TCRdb table lists in-frame clones only, not all of them. Altogether around 78,000 clones are present, 81% being singletons, with the ten largest covering 3.5% to 6%. The material was CD4+ or CD8+ T cells sorted from blood, obtained in a trial of the OX40 agonist ivuxolimab. The origin of this receptor is an adult with an advanced solid tumor such as melanoma, head and neck, liver or kidney cancer. The chain recombines TRBV5-8 with TRBJ2-2; D unresolved. The CDR3 sequence: CASPRWTYTGELFF. CDR3 nucleotides: TGTGCCAGCCCACGGTGGACCTACACCGGGGAGCTGTTTTTT.